Listed below are T cell receptor beta chains from one sample, sequenced in a study of shared clonotypes between healthy human individuals. Generated by immunoSEQ multiplex PCR, the TCRdb table keeps only in-frame clones and is missing some. The table includes more than 500,000 clones, about 95% detected once. The material sequenced was naive CD8+ T cells sorted from blood. Every receptor here comes from a woman in her twenties or thirties in good health. Each CDR3 is given with its conserved first and last residue. A D gene is named only where the DNA matches it firmly. Not every row has a clone size; where given, it reads once, few, many or a size class.

cdr3_aa: CASSDLGGEQYF; cdr3_nt: TGTGCCAGCAGCGACCTCGGGGGCGAGCAGTACTTC; v_call: TRBV9; d_call: .; clone_size: .; j_call: TRBJ2-7
cdr3_aa: CATGTFQETQYF; cdr3_nt: TGTGCCACAGGGACATTTCAAGAGACCCAGTACTTC; v_call: TRBV30; d_call: .; clone_size: once; j_call: TRBJ2-5
cdr3_aa: CASSRKTLSKNIQYF; cdr3_nt: TGTGCCAGCAGCCGAAAGACTCTTTCCAAAAACATTCAGTACTTC; v_call: TRBV5-4; d_call: .; clone_size: .; j_call: TRBJ2-4
cdr3_aa: CASSPRGGAINLSEQYF; cdr3_nt: TGTGCCAGCAGTCCCCGGGGGGGGGCTATTAATCTCTCTGAGCAGTACTTC; v_call: TRBV28; d_call: TRBD2; clone_size: .; j_call: TRBJ2-7
cdr3_aa: CASSDRVGGGTEAFF; cdr3_nt: TGTGCCAGCAGTGACAGGGTTGGAGGGGGAACTGAAGCTTTCTTT; v_call: TRBV2; d_call: .; clone_size: .; j_call: TRBJ1-1
cdr3_aa: CASSPRQGASYEQYF; cdr3_nt: TGTGCCAGCAGTCCACGACAGGGGGCCTCCTACGAGCAGTACTTC; v_call: TRBV28; d_call: TRBD1; clone_size: .; j_call: TRBJ2-7
cdr3_aa: CASSWGQGELTSGYTF; cdr3_nt: TGTGCCAGCAGCTGGGGACAGGGGGAGTTGACGAGCGGCTACACCTTC; v_call: TRBV7-9; d_call: TRBD1; clone_size: .; j_call: TRBJ1-2
cdr3_aa: CASSFLAGGPYEQYF; cdr3_nt: TGTGCCAGCAGCTTTCTAGCGGGAGGGCCCTACGAGCAGTACTTC; v_call: TRBV7-8; d_call: TRBD2; clone_size: .; j_call: TRBJ2-7
cdr3_aa: CASSFRLAGASYEQYF; cdr3_nt: TGCGCCAGCAGCTTCCGACTAGCGGGAGCTAGTTACGAGCAGTACTTC; v_call: TRBV4-1; d_call: TRBD2; clone_size: .; j_call: TRBJ2-7
cdr3_aa: CASSPPASEQYF; cdr3_nt: TGTGCCAGCTCACCTCCGGCGAGTGAGCAGTACTTC; v_call: TRBV18; d_call: .; clone_size: once; j_call: TRBJ2-7
cdr3_aa: CASSSPDRGVRETQYF; cdr3_nt: TGTGCCAGCAGTTCCCCAGACAGGGGAGTAAGGGAGACCCAGTACTTC; v_call: TRBV28; d_call: TRBD1; clone_size: .; j_call: TRBJ2-5
cdr3_aa: CASSPTARGIQETQYF; cdr3_nt: TGTGCCAGCAGTCCAACCGCGAGGGGCATCCAAGAGACCCAGTACTTC; v_call: TRBV28; d_call: .; clone_size: .; j_call: TRBJ2-5
cdr3_aa: CASSYPTGGVTEAFF; cdr3_nt: TGTGCCAGCAGCTACCCGACAGGGGGAGTGACTGAAGCTTTCTTT; v_call: TRBV7-2; d_call: TRBD1; clone_size: .; j_call: TRBJ1-1
cdr3_aa: CASSVGAGKNIQYF; cdr3_nt: TGTGCCAGCAGCGTAGGGGCGGGCAAAAACATTCAGTACTTC; v_call: TRBV5-6; d_call: .; clone_size: .; j_call: TRBJ2-4
cdr3_aa: CASSPPVTAGAFF; cdr3_nt: TGTGCCAGCTCACCACCGGTTACGGCTGGGGCTTTCTTT; v_call: TRBV18; d_call: .; clone_size: once; j_call: TRBJ1-1
cdr3_aa: CASSWIAGGVYEQYF; cdr3_nt: TGTGCCAGCAGTTGGATAGCGGGAGGGGTTTACGAGCAGTACTTC; v_call: TRBV27; d_call: TRBD2; clone_size: .; j_call: TRBJ2-7
cdr3_aa: CASSLTGVGQPQHF; cdr3_nt: TGTGCCAGCAGTTTAACAGGGGTCGGTCAGCCCCAGCATTTT; v_call: TRBV27; d_call: TRBD1; clone_size: .; j_call: TRBJ1-5
cdr3_aa: CASSQDPEDEKLFF; cdr3_nt: TGTGCCAGCAGCCAAGATCCGGAGGATGAAAAACTGTTTTTT; v_call: TRBV14; d_call: .; clone_size: .; j_call: TRBJ1-4
cdr3_aa: CASSEEGVVGFSNQPQHF; cdr3_nt: TGTGCCAGCAGTGAAGAGGGGGTGGTGGGTTTCAGCAATCAGCCCCAGCATTTT; v_call: TRBV2; d_call: .; clone_size: .; j_call: TRBJ1-5
cdr3_aa: CASGTSVYEQYF; cdr3_nt: TGTGCCAGTGGGACTAGCGTGTACGAGCAGTACTTC; v_call: TRBV2; d_call: TRBD2; clone_size: .; j_call: TRBJ2-7
cdr3_aa: CASSMGLAGVAGEQFF; cdr3_nt: TGTGCCAGTAGTATGGGACTAGCGGGAGTGGCAGGTGAGCAGTTCTTC; v_call: TRBV19; d_call: TRBD2; clone_size: .; j_call: TRBJ2-1
cdr3_aa: CASSLALTREQYF; cdr3_nt: TGTGCCAGCAGCTTAGCCCTCACGAGGGAGCAGTACTTC; v_call: TRBV7-6; d_call: .; clone_size: .; j_call: TRBJ2-7
cdr3_aa: CATSRVGGSDQPQHF; cdr3_nt: TGTGCCACCAGCAGAGTAGGGGGGTCTGATCAGCCCCAGCATTTT; v_call: TRBV15; d_call: .; clone_size: .; j_call: TRBJ1-5
cdr3_aa: CASSEGKRDREKLFF; cdr3_nt: TGTGCCAGCAGTGAAGGTAAAAGGGATCGTGAAAAACTGTTTTTT; v_call: TRBV6-1; d_call: .; clone_size: .; j_call: TRBJ1-4
cdr3_aa: CSVGGSYEQYF; cdr3_nt: TGCAGCGTTGGCGGGAGTTACGAGCAGTACTTC; v_call: TRBV29-1; d_call: TRBD2; clone_size: .; j_call: TRBJ2-7
cdr3_aa: CSVGADYEQYF; cdr3_nt: TGCAGCGTGGGGGCGGACTACGAGCAGTACTTC; v_call: TRBV29-1; d_call: .; clone_size: .; j_call: TRBJ2-7
cdr3_aa: CASSEWGSEAFF; cdr3_nt: TGTGCCAGCAGTGAATGGGGATCTGAAGCTTTCTTT; v_call: TRBV6-1; d_call: .; clone_size: .; j_call: TRBJ1-1
cdr3_aa: CASSLAKGNRPQHF; cdr3_nt: TGTGCCAGCAGTTTGGCCAAAGGGAATCGGCCCCAGCATTTT; v_call: TRBV27; d_call: .; clone_size: .; j_call: TRBJ1-5
cdr3_aa: CASSESIPPRQQFF; cdr3_nt: TGCGCCAGCAGTGAGTCGATACCTCCTCGCCAGCAGTTCTTC; v_call: TRBV10-1; d_call: .; clone_size: .; j_call: TRBJ2-1